Below, 9 T cell receptor beta chains from the same sample are listed, as sequenced in a study of CD8+ T cells in alopecia areata. Extracted RNA was reverse transcribed into cDNA, the sequencing template. Using immunoSEQ multiplex PCR, the repertoire was profiled, and TCRdb retains in-frame clones only, with some absent. The table has some 130,000 clones, about 46% seen once. Sequenced material: CD8+ T cells sorted from blood, taken at week 0. These receptors were collected from a human donor with alopecia areata.

The chain couples TRBV13 to TRBJ1-1; TRBD1 might be the D (5 bases). V shed 0 bases and J shed 4 bases, with 12 bases lying between them. Germline V gene sequence: CDR1 PRHDT, CDR2 FYEKMQ (reference sequence). The CDR3 length is 15 residues. The CDR3 sequence: CASSLGEAGSTEAFF. CDR3 sequence (DNA): TGTGCCAGCAGCTTAGGCGAGGCAGGGAGCACTGAAGCTTTCTTT.

The rearrangement links TRBV13 to TRBJ1-4; D unresolved. CDR3 length: 15 amino acids. In germline, CDR1 is PRHDT, CDR2 FYEKMQ (reference sequence). V lost 5 bases and J 3 bases, leaving 13 bases between the germline ends. The CDR3 region is CASSRWDSSNEKLFF. DNA for the CDR3: TGTGCCAGCAGCAGGTGGGATTCATCTAATGAAAAACTGTTTTTT.

This clone has only a few counts. The CDR3 sequence is CASSQLVGGPHNEQFF. Written as DNA, the CDR3 is TGTGCCAGCAGCCAATTAGTGGGGGGGCCACACAATGAGCAGTTCTTC. The chain links TRBV7-9 to TRBJ2-1; D possibly corresponds to TRBD2 (7 bases). The CDR3 contains 16 residues. Trimming cost V 5 bases and J 5 bases, with 19 bases left between them. Germline V gene lookup returns CDR1 SEHNR and CDR2 FQNEAQ (reference sequence).

The chain has TRBV5-1 and TRBJ1-1, with a tentative D call TRBD1 (5 bases). Per the germline V gene, CDR1 is SGHRS and CDR2 is YFSETQ. This CDR3 contains 14 residues. The germline V and J ends were trimmed by 4 bases and 4 bases, with 14 bases remaining between them. Here the CDR3 DNA reads TGCGCCAGCAGCGCCCGGGACCCCCGCACTGAAGCTTTCTTT. Translating it yields CASSARDPRTEAFF. The full variable domain, in which reference TRBV5-1 and TRBJ1-1 provide the parts outside the CDR3, is KAGVTQTPRYLIKTRGQQVTLSCSPISGHRSVSWYQQTPGQGLQFLFEYFSETQRNKGNFPGRFSGRQFSNSRSEMNVSTLELGDSALYLCASSARDPRTEAFFGQGTRLTVV.

The rearrangement joins TRBV29-1 to TRBJ1-2; weak D call: TRBD1 (5 bases). CDR1 is SQVTM, CDR2 ANQGSEA, per germline. Between the trimmed V and J ends, which lost 2 bases and 4 bases, there was a span of 11 bases. There are 13 residues in the CDR3. The CDR3 protein is CSVEINGGYGYTF. The CDR3 coding sequence is TGCAGCGTTGAAATAAACGGGGGCTATGGCTACACCTTC.

The chain is built from TRBV13 and TRBJ2-7; 7 positions match TRBD2. The CDR3 is made up of 14 amino acids. Germline lookup yields CDR1 PRHDT and CDR2 FYEKMQ (reference sequence). The V segment lost 1 base and the J segment 3 bases; nucleotides outside the gene matches: 3. CDR3 protein: CASSLERDVYEQYF. In DNA, the CDR3 is TGTGCCAGCAGCTTAGAGCGGGACGTCTACGAGCAGTACTTC.

J is TRBJ2-1 and V is TRBV5-6, with a possible D match to TRBD2 (6 bases). This CDR3 is built from 14 residues. Trimming left V 2 bases short and J 7 bases short, with 13 bases between. Per the germline V gene, CDR1 is SGHDT and CDR2 is YYEEEE. The CDR3: CASSFPLARNEQFF. The CDR3 nucleotides read TGTGCCAGCAGCTTCCCTCTAGCGAGGAATGAGCAGTTCTTC.

The chain couples TRBV30 to TRBJ2-1; D is uncertain. Trimming left V 0 bases short and J 2 bases short, with 2 bases between. The CDR3 is 12 amino acids. Germline lookup yields CDR1 GTSNPN and CDR2 SVGIG (reference sequence). In DNA, the CDR3 is TGTGCCTGGAGTGTGACCTACAATGAGCAGTTCTTC. This gives the protein CAWSVTYNEQFF.

The gene calls are TRBV29-1 and TRBJ2-5, with D uncertain. Trimming took 0 bases from V and 2 from J, leaving 1 base between them. This CDR3 is built from 11 residues. CDR1 SQVTM and CDR2 ANQGSEA come from the germline V gene. The chain's CDR3 is CSVEEQETQYF. The CDR3 region has the DNA TGCAGCGTTGAAGAACAAGAGACCCAGTACTTC.